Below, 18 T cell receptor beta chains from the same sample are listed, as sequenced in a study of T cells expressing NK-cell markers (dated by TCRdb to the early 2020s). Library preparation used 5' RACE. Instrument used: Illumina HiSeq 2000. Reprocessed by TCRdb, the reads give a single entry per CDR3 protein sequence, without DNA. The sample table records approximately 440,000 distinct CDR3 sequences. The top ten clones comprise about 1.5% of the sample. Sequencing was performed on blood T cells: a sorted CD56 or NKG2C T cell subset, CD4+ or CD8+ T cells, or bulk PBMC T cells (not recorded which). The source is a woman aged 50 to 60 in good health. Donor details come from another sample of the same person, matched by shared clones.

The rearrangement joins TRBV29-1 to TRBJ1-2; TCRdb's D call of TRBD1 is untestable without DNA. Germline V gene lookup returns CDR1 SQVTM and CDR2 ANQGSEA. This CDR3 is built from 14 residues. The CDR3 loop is CSARKDRGRGGYTF.

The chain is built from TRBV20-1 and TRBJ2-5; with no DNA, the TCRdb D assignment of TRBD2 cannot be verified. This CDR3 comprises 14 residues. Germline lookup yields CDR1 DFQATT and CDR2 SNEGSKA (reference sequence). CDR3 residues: CSARAGLARETQYF.

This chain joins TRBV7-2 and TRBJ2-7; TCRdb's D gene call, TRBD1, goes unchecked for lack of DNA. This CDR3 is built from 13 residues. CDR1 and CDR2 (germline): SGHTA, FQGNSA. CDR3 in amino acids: CASSLAWGSEQYF.

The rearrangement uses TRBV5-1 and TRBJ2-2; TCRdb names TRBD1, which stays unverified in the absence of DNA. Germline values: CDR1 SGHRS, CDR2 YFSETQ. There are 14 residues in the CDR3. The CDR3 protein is CASSPGVIRGELFF. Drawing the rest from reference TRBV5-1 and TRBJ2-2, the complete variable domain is KAGVTQTPRYLIKTRGQQVTLSCSPISGHRSVSWYQQTPGQGLQFLFEYFSETQRNKGNFPGRFSGRQFSNSRSEMNVSTLELGDSALYLCASSPGVIRGELFFGEGSRLTVL.

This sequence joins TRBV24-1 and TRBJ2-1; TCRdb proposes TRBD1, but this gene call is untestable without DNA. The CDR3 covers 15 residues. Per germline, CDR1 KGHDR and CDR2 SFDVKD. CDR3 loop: CATSEPTGEGYGQFF.

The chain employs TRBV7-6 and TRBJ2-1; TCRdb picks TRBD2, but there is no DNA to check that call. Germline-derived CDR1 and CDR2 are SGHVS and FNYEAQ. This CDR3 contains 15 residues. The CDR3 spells CASSLVGHSGNEQFF. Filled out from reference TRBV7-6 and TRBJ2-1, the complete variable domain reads GAGVSQSPRYKVTKRGQDVALRCDPISGHVSLYWYRQALGQGPEFLTYFNYEAQQDKSGLPNDRFSAERPEGSISTLTIQRTEQRDSAMYRCASSLVGHSGNEQFFGPGTRLTVL.

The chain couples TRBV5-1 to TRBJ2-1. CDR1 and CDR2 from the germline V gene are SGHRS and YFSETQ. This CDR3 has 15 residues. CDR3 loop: CASSLGPSTNNEQFF.

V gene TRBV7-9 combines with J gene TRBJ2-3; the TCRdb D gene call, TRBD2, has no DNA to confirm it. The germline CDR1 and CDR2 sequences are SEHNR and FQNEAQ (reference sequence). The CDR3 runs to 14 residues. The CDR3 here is CASSHGSGGHLGYF.

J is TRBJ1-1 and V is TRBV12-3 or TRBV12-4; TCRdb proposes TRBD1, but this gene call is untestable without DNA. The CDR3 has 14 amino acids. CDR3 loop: CASSFSAPTVHAFF.

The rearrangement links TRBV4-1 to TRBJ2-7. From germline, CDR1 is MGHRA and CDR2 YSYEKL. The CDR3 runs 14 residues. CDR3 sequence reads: CASSQSPRHNEQYF.

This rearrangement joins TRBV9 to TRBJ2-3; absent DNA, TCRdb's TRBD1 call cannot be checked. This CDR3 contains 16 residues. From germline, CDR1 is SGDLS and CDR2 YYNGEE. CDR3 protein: CASSVWRGSNDDTQYF.

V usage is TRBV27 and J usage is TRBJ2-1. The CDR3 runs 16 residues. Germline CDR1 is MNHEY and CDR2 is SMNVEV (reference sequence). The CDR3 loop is CASSSWVGGSYNEQFF.

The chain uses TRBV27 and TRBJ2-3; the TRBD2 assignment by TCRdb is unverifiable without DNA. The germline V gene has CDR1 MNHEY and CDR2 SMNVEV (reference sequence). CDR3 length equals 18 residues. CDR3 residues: CASSPHPTSGSGADTQYF.

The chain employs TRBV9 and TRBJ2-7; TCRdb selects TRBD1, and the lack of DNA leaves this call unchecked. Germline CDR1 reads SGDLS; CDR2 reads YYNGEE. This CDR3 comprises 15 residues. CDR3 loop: CASSAPGQGAHEQYF. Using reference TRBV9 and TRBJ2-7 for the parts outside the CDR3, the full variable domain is DSGVTQTPKHLITATGQRVTLRCSPRSGDLSVYWYQQSLDQGLQFLIQYYNGEERAKGNILERFSAQQFPDLHSELNLSSLELGDSALYFCASSAPGQGAHEQYFGPGTRLTVT.

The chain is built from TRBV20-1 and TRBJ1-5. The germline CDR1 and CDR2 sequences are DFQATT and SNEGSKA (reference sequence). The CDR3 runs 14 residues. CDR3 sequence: CSATRSNSNQPQHF.

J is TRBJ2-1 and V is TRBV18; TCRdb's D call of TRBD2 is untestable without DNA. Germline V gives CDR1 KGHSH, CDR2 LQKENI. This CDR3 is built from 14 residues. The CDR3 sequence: CASSPQTSPNEQFF.

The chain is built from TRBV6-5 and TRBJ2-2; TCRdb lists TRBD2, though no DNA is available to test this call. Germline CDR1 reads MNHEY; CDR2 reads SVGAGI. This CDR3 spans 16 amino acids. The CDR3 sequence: CASSYLGLVGTGELFF.

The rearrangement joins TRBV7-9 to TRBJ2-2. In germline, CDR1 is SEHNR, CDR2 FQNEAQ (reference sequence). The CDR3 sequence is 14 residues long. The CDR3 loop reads CASSLSLITGELFF.